Sequencing of this T cell receptor beta chain was carried out in a study of T cells in Graves' hyperthyroidism and ophthalmopathy. Points on this clonotype: Its specificity is unknown.

This CDR3 comprises 13 residues. Looked up from germline, CDR1 is SEHNR and CDR2 is FQNEAQ (reference sequence). The germline V and J ends were trimmed by 1 base and 8 bases, with 11 bases remaining between them. Amplification of TCR beta CDR3 regions used RNA as the template. During a first-round RT-PCR of the TCR CDR3, the HTBI primer set was used. Via MiXCR, TCRdb re-called the multiplex PCR reads, giving one row per CDR3 protein. Here the sample spans about 570,000 distinct CDR3 sequences, about 43% being singletons. Pregnant or lactating patients were excluded, as were those with uncontrolled infection or other autoimmune disease. Findings and limits, study-wide: In blood, most of the thyroid clonotypes expanded above 0.001 were also present. The model's output predicted ophthalmopathy at a median of 6.5 months prior to onset. Classification by a 13 V-J model distinguished ophthalmopathy from stable hyperthyroidism.

The source is an adult woman with Graves' disease, either hyperthyroidism or ophthalmopathy (not recorded which). The genes are TRBV7-9 and TRBJ1-2; no clear D. Source material: peripheral blood or thyroid tissue (not recorded which). This CDR3 is CASSLVPVRGYTF. CDR3 nucleotides: TGTGCCAGCAGCTTAGTACCAGTCAGGGGCTACACCTTC.